The sequence of this T cell receptor beta chain was determined in a study of blood T cell repertoires in COVID-19 (dated by TCRdb to 2020 to 2021). Regarding the complete study: Samples covering the acute and convalescent phases of COVID-19 were provided by collaborators in the United States, Italy and Spain. The material from the prospective study consisted of cDNA or gDNA derived from T cells, B-cell-depleted T cells, or PBMCs. The dataset comprised deeply sampled blood TCRbeta repertoires from subjects exposed to, actively infected with, or recovered from COVID-19. A freely available public database, intended as a resource for researchers studying the immune response to SARS-CoV-2, is where the repertoires were released. The samples were drawn from two sources: the first 160 participants of the ongoing ImmuneRACE study, and 950 to 1,500 subjects contributed by 6 global collaborators. Nearly every sample came with metadata listing a de-identified subject ID, COVID-19 status, age in years and sex. Where HLA class I and class II types were available, the types were taken from metadata supplied by the sample provider, not from assay-based typing.

To note about this clone: The clone's antigen remains unknown. No much larger clonotype is one base removed from it; base qualities were not supplied.

TCRbeta CDR3 regions were amplified from genomic DNA using the immunoSEQ Assay, a bias-controlled multiplex PCR. Under the source paper's analysis protocol: Nucleated cell counts per sample were estimated from amplification of reference gene primers within the assay. Sequence reads were collapsed and filtered to measure the absolute abundance of every unique TCRbeta CDR3 rearrangement. For each sample, productive Simpson clonality was calculated as the square root of Simpson's diversity index over productive rearrangements. Imported from immuneACCESS, the table was reduced by TCRdb to in-frame sequences with V and J called. These copies leave out some clones; in studies compared against another copy, an unresolved V gene accounts for under half, and the cause of the remainder is not known. The DNA gave D and trimming, while V, J and clone size come from that table. Across this sample there are under 45,000 clones, with under 80% seen only once. Over 25% of the sample is taken by the ten largest.

V sheds 4 bases and J sheds 4 bases, leaving 14 bases between their ends. Sequences SGHKS (CDR1) and YYEKEE (CDR2) are obtained from the germline V gene (reference sequence). The CDR3 spans 14 residues, from the cysteine through the phenylalanine. Only the CDR3 portion is preserved as DNA: 42 bases, with reading frame beginning at the first base. Each collaborating institution followed its own protocols to collect whole blood in K2EDTA tubes. Collaborator samples were shipped for TCRbeta analysis as frozen whole blood, isolated PBMCs, or DNA extracted from either sample type. What the study reported, not specific to this receptor: The quantity of clinical and demographic metadata differed by source and by participant and was supplied without curation.

The sequenced sample was peripheral blood. The sequence came from a man aged 80 or over with acute or convalescent COVID-19. This sequence uses TRBV5-5 and TRBJ1-1; a weak D assignment points to TRBD1 (5 bases agree). The nucleotide sequence is TGTGCCAGCAGCCTAGGGGCGATGGGCACTGAAGCTTTCTTT. It specifies CASSLGAMGTEAFF.